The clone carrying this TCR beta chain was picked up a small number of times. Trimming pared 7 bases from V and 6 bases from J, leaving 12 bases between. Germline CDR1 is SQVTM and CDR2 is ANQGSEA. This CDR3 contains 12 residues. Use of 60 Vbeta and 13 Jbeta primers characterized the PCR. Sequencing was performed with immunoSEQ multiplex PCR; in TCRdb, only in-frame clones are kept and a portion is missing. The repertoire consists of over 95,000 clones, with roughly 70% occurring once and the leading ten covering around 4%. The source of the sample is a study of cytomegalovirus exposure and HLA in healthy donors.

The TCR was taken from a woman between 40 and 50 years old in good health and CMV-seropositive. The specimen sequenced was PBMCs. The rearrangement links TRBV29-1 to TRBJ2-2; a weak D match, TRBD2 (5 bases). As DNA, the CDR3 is TGCAGCGCCGGGGTGGTTGCCGGGGAGCTGTTTTTT. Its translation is CSAGVVAGELFF.